This T cell receptor (beta chain) stems from a study of cytomegalovirus exposure and HLA in healthy donors. Study outcomes and limitations: TRBV6-2, TRBV6-3 and some other V segments were excluded as indistinguishable. In a later analysis, V- and J-gene trimming of beta chains associated with a DCLRE1C missense variant, replicated independently.

13 Jbeta primers and 60 Vbeta primers were used for the PCR. In the study's own analysis: A later analysis tallied some 84 million unique TCR beta chains, 8.5 million to 11 million of them shared. Sequenced by immunoSEQ multiplex PCR; TCRdb stores in-frame clones only, minus some. V, J and clone size are those of that table, while D and trimming were read from the DNA. The data contain roughly 150,000 clones, about 76% of them singletons. Regarding this clone: Its specificity is unknown.

The trim removed 2 bases at V and 4 bases at J, leaving 5 bases unmatched. The CDR3 sequence is 15 residues long. Per the germline V gene, CDR1 is KGHSH and CDR2 is LQKENI. Donors consisted of healthy bone marrow donors. The genes are TRBV18 and TRBJ2-7, with 10 bases lining up with TRBD1. Specimen: PBMCs. This TCR was sampled from a male donor in good health and CMV-seronegative. CDR3 bases: TGTGCCAGCTCACCAGGTTCGGGACAGGGGTACGAGCAGTACTTC. Translated, it gives CASSPGSGQGYEQYF.